Sequencing of this TCR beta chain was carried out in a study of T cells after posttransplantation cyclophosphamide (dated by TCRdb to between 2015 and 2016). Regarding the complete study: The study tracked T cell repertoire reconstitution by TRB sequencing after myeloablative bone marrow transplantation using posttransplantation cyclophosphamide as GVHD prophylaxis. Antigen receptor sequencing was done on samples from 35 PTCy-treated patients and from 15 to 20 related bone marrow donors of those patients. Blood from all 35 or so PTCy patients who had 1-year posttransplant specimens underwent TRB sequencing. TRB sequencing was also done on up to about 3 additional blood samples from 2 to 5.2 years after transplant in 3 patients, and on pretransplant blood from several patients. Because TRA and TRB clonality correlated tightly in 8 to 10 samples, the subsequent TCR analyses were limited to TRB only. Public TRB sequences were searched against a database of over 3,000 sequences associated with responses to pathogens, tumor antigens, self-antigens and alloantigens. The full study reports these points: The TRB repertoires of T cells infiltrating skin or the GI tract showed only limited overlap with the TRB repertoires found in blood. Across over 40 patients, TRB clonality was highly associated with recipient CMV seropositivity and CMV reactivation, and PTCy diversity was similar to diversity in CNI/methotrexate controls. At 1-2 months, donor-recipient similarity was low but rose over the first year, and the later blood repertoires were often dominated by donor CD8+ memory clones.

PTCy-treated patients were drawn from a prospective multi-institutional clinical trial. Peripheral blood and bone marrow mononuclear cells were isolated by Ficoll-Hypaque density centrifugation and cryopreserved. TRB sequencing used genomic DNA with the immunoSEQ assay at survey resolution or the hsTCRB kit. Per the authors' processing: The immunoSEQ software handled the initial read processing, while the LymphoSeq R package was used for the repertoire analyses. Clonality was computed as 1 minus normalized Shannon entropy; Gini coefficient was also calculated for each TRB dataset. To infer phenotypes in unsorted samples, TRB sequences from sorted subsets of the recipient or donor were mapped onto unsorted samples from the same recipient. TCRdb limited this immuneACCESS table to in-frame rearrangements with V and J called. A share of clones is missing; checked studies link under half to unresolved V genes, and the rest is unexplained. D and trimming come from the DNA, and the V and J calls and clone size come from that table. The sample yields tens of thousands of clones; about 86% were counted once. Over 2.5% of the sample is taken by the ten largest.

Remarks on this clone: Its antigen is currently not known. Base qualities are not recorded, but no much larger clone differs from it by a single base.

The sequence was collected from a man aged 30 to 39 with a blood cancer, CMV-positive, and with a related stem cell donor. Sequencing input: PBMCs.

The CDR3 protein: CAPLTQTHNQPQHF. The DNA reads as follows: TGCGCTCCTCTGACTCAAACCCACAATCAGCCCCAGCATTTT. The chain was built from TRBV10-1 and TRBJ1-5; a confident D gene designation cannot be given. The germline V gene (reference sequence) provides CDR1 WNHNN and CDR2 SYGVQD. The CDR3 numbers 14 residues from cysteine through phenylalanine. Only the CDR3 DNA is retained, 42 bases long and in frame from the first base.